This entry is about one T cell receptor (beta chain). Its antigen is currently unknown. RNA transcripts provided the source from which TCR beta CDR3 regions were amplified. TCR CDR3 underwent first-round RT-PCR with the HTBI primer set. From the multiplex PCR reads, TCRdb called clonotypes with MiXCR, one entry per CDR3 protein. The sample includes approximately 620,000 distinct CDR3 sequences, about 15% seen only once; the top ten take 4.5% to 6%. The data belong to a study of T cells in Graves' hyperthyroidism and ophthalmopathy. Findings and limits, study-wide: Separating ophthalmopathy from stable hyperthyroidism was achieved by a 13 V-J model. Blood also showed most of the thyroid clonotypes that were expanded above 0.001.

The authors took PBMCs from 10 ml fresh peripheral blood. The CDR3 runs 17 residues. V lost 4 bases, J lost 0 bases, and 16 bases lay in between. CDR1 is SGHVS and CDR2 is FQNEAQ in the germline V gene. The source of this sequence is a woman between 25 and 40 years old with Graves' hyperthyroidism that later progressed to Graves' ophthalmopathy. The source material was blood. This rearrangement joins TRBV7-8 to TRBJ1-5; D is perhaps TRBD1 (5 bases). The CDR3 loop is CASSSWSRVNSNQPQHF. DNA for the CDR3: TGTGCCAGCAGCTCTTGGTCCAGGGTCAATAGCAATCAGCCCCAGCATTTT.